The 13 T cell receptor beta chains listed next were all sequenced from one sample in a study of cytomegalovirus exposure and HLA in healthy donors. The PCR ran on 60 Vbeta and 13 Jbeta primers. Sequencing was performed with immunoSEQ multiplex PCR; in TCRdb, only in-frame clones are kept and a portion is missing. Of under 200,000 clones in the sample, more than 65% were seen once. Sequencing was done on a sample of PBMCs. The receptors shown here come from a man younger than 40 in good health and CMV-seronegative.

On this clone itself: A junction boundary mismatches the germline segment, possibly from a read error. This chain uses TRBV28 with TRBJ2-4; D call uncertain. The CDR3 has 13 amino acids. The germline V gene has CDR1 MDHEN and CDR2 SYDVKM. The CDR3 spells CATSEQPENIQYF. The CDR3, as DNA: TGTGCCACCAGTGAACAGCCGGAAAACATTCAGTACTTC.

The chain is built from TRBV4-1 and TRBJ2-5, with unresolved D. This CDR3 is built from 13 residues. The V end was cut by 0 bases, the J end by 2 bases, with 4 bases between. Germline lookup yields CDR1 MGHRA and CDR2 YSYEKL. The CDR3 sequence is CASSQDVQETQYF. The CDR3 DNA follows: TGCGCCAGCAGCCAAGACGTTCAAGAGACCCAGTACTTC.

The chain links TRBV28 to TRBJ2-6, with unresolved D. CDR3 size: 16 residues. Per the germline V gene, CDR1 is MDHEN and CDR2 is SYDVKM. V was clipped by 3 bases and J by 0 bases, with 9 bases between them. The CDR3 sequence is CASSFSTGSGANVLTF. In DNA form, the CDR3 reads TGTGCCAGCAGTTTTAGTACCGGCTCTGGGGCCAACGTCCTGACTTTC.

The V gene is TRBV5-1, the J gene TRBJ1-1; 11 nucleotides line up with TRBD1. V lost 4 bases, J lost 8 bases, and 7 bases stayed unmatched. Germline V gene data show CDR1 as SGHRS and CDR2 as YFSETQ. The length of the CDR3 is 14 residues. CDR3: CASSLTGQGGEAFF. In nucleotides, the CDR3 is TGCGCCAGCAGCCTTACGGGACAGGGGGGCGAAGCTTTCTTT.

A word on this clone: A junction end diverges from the germline sequence, so it may reflect a read error. The V call is TRBV7-7, the J call TRBJ1-4; 11 bases align to TRBD1. The CDR3 spans 15 residues. Germline CDR1 SSHAT, CDR2 FNYEAQ (reference sequence). CDR3 sequence (DNA): TGTGCTAGCAGCTTAGGACAGGGGGCGCATGAAAAACTGTTTTTT. Amino acids: CASSLGQGAHEKLFF. Full variable domain (rest looked up from reference TRBV7-7 and TRBJ1-4): GAGVSQSPRYKVTKRGQDVTLRCDPISSHATLYWYQQALGQGPEFLTYFNYEAQPDKSGLPSDRFSAERPEGSISTLTIQRTEQRDSAMYRCASSLGQGAHEKLFFGSGTQLSVL.

This clone was counted a single time. V gene TRBV28 combines with J gene TRBJ2-5; 7 bases line up with TRBD1. Germline V CDR1 and CDR2: MDHEN, SYDVKM. Germline trimming cut 5 bases from V and 5 bases from J; bases unmatched to any gene: 11. There are 15 residues in the CDR3. For the CDR3, the DNA is TGTGCCAGCAGTCAGGGGACAGAATATCCCGAGACCCAGTACTTC. Encoded protein: CASSQGTEYPETQYF. The full variable domain, rest sourced from reference TRBV28 and TRBJ2-5, is DVKVTQSSRYLVKRTGEKVFLECVQDMDHENMFWYRQDPGLGLRLIYFSYDVKMKEKGDIPEGYSVSREKKERFSLILESASTNQTSMYLCASSQGTEYPETQYFGPGTRLLVL.

This clone has only one observation. The rearrangement joins TRBV7-9 to TRBJ1-5, with D perhaps TRBD1 (5 bases). The CDR3 covers 16 residues. V gave up 3 bases and J gave up 3 bases, with 15 bases separating them. Germline CDR1 SEHNR, CDR2 FQNEAQ (reference sequence). The CDR3 here is CASSLGLSTDNQPQHF. The CDR3 DNA reads as TGTGCCAGCAGCTTGGGCCTCTCGACAGACAATCAGCCCCAGCATTTT.

This chain uses TRBV7-9 with TRBJ1-1; tentatively, D is TRBD1 (5 bases). The CDR3 extends over 14 amino acids. CDR1 is SEHNR and CDR2 is FQNEAQ in the germline V gene (reference sequence). Trimming removed 5 bases at V and 4 bases at J, with 14 bases between. The DNA of the CDR3 is TGTGCCAGCAGCCCAGCGGGGGGGGGCACTGAAGCTTTCTTT. Its protein product is CASSPAGGGTEAFF.

This clone appeared a single time. The CDR3 DNA follows: TGTGCCAGCAGCTTAGTTGGAGGGACAGGGGGCTGGGACGAGCAGTACTTC. Translation gives CASSLVGGTGGWDEQYF. V and J are TRBV5-6 and TRBJ2-7, with 12 bases identical to TRBD1. Trimming took 2 bases from V and 5 from J; bases not matched to a gene: 11. The CDR3 extends over 17 amino acids. The germline V gene has CDR1 SGHDT and CDR2 YYEEEE.

The V gene is TRBV28, the J gene TRBJ2-7; possibly TRBD1 for D (5 bases). The CDR3 spans 14 residues. CDR1 and CDR2 from the germline V gene are MDHEN and SYDVKM. Trimming pared 7 bases from V and 3 bases from J, leaving 16 bases between. The CDR3 nucleotides are TGTGCCAGCAATCCGACAGACCCTTTCTACGAGCAGTACTTC. Its protein is CASNPTDPFYEQYF.

The J gene is TRBJ2-7, the V gene TRBV27; 12 nucleotides match TRBD2. The V gene's germline CDR1 is MNHEY and CDR2 SMNVEV (reference sequence). V was pared by 4 bases and J by 3 bases, with 1 base of the junction left unmatched. This CDR3 spans 14 amino acids. CDR3 coding DNA: TGTGCCAGCAGTTGGACTAGCGGGGACTACGAGCAGTACTTC. Protein sequence: CASSWTSGDYEQYF.

This clone was detected only once. The rearrangement joins TRBV6-5 to TRBJ1-1, with 8 nucleotides matching TRBD1. The CDR3 is made up of 15 amino acids. CDR1 MNHEY and CDR2 SVGAGI come from the germline V gene. Trimming at V came to 3 bases and at J to 4 bases, leaving 7 bases not matched to a gene. The CDR3 DNA reads as TGTGCCAGCAGTTATAGGACAGGGAGAGGCACTGAAGCTTTCTTT. Amino acid sequence: CASSYRTGRGTEAFF.

The chain links TRBV7-8 to TRBJ2-7; 7 bases are a match to TRBD2. V lost 7 bases and J lost 2; bases outside the gene matches: 11. CDR3 length: 15 residues. Per germline, CDR1 SGHVS and CDR2 FQNEAQ. CDR3 nucleotide sequence: TGTGCCAGCACCCGGGGGAGGGAGGGCCCCTACGAGCAGTACTTC. Translating it yields CASTRGREGPYEQYF.